This TCR beta chain is from a study of blood T cell repertoires in COVID-19. The CDR3 length is 12 residues. Trimming cost V 1 base and J 7 bases, with 6 bases left between them. The V gene's germline CDR1 is SGHDT and CDR2 YYEEEE. Profiling relied on immunoSEQ multiplex PCR, and the TCRdb table lists in-frame clones only, not all of them. The sample has roughly 77,000 clones; about 90% are singletons. The chain recombines TRBV5-6 with TRBJ1-5; the D gene is possibly TRBD1 (5 bases). What was sequenced was peripheral blood. This sequence was found in a human donor in a cohort sampled during active COVID-19. CDR3 DNA: TGTGCCAGCAGCTTGCAGGGCCAGCCCCAGCATTTT. Translation gives CASSLQGQPQHF.